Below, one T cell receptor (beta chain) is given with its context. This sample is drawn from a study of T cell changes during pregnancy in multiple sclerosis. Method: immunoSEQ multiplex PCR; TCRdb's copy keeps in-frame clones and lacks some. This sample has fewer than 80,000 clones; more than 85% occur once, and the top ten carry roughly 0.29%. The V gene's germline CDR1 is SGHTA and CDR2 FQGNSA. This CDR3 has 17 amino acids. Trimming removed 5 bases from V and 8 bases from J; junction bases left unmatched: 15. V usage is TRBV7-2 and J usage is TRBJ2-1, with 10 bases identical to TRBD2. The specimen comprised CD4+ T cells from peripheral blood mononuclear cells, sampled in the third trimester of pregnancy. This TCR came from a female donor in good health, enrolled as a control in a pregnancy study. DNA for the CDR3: TGTGCCAGCAGCCCACAACACAGCGGGGGGGCCTCGGATGAGCAGTTCTTC. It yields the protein CASSPQHSGGASDEQFF.